The entry that follows covers one T cell receptor delta chain sequence. At one end the junction does not follow the germline gene, possibly because of a read error. This entry comes from a study of gamma-delta chains in newborns, infants, children. Study at large: Microbial exposure reportedly drives polyclonal innate γδ T cell expansion after birth.

TCRdb reanalyzed the reads using CATT. The table has more than 7,500 delta-chain clones, 22% seen once; the top ten hold 4.4%. CDR3 length: 14 residues. Germline CDR1 and CDR2: GEAIGNYY and EKD. The clonotype originates from a child who was a newborn, infant or young child, either healthy, febrile or measles-vaccinated (not recorded which). This rearrangement joins TRDV2 to TRDJ1; weak D call: TRDD3 (6 bases). Sequencing was carried out using blood. The DNA for the CDR3 is TGTGCCGGTGACACCGTAGGGCTGCTGGGGTACATCATCTTT. It is translated as CAGDTVGLLGYIIF.